Detailed here is one T cell receptor (beta chain). Its specificity is unknown. Multiple V-beta primers and a C-beta primer amplified TCRB from RNA. Unique molecular identifiers were not described for the libraries. TCRdb re-analysed the multiplex PCR reads in MiXCR, keeping a single row per CDR3 protein. The data contain approximately 11,000 distinct CDR3 sequences, approximately 75% of them singletons. The germline V gene has CDR1 SGHAT and CDR2 FQNNGV. Trimming removed 5 bases from V and 9 bases from J; junction bases left unmatched: 11. The CDR3 is 16 amino acids. This specimen belongs to a study of tumor-infiltrating lymphocytes in glioblastoma multiforme. Whole-study findings and limits: No surface-marker sorting into functional T cell subtypes was done. RNA-based TCR sequencing may distort clone frequencies, since cells carry unequal TCR transcript numbers.

V gene TRBV11-2 combines with J gene TRBJ2-1; 12 nucleotides align to TRBD2. Sequencing input: brain tumor tissue. The receptor was derived from a male donor with glioblastoma. CDR3 in amino acids: CASSARVTSGGSEQFF. The CDR3 nucleotides read TGTGCCAGCAGCGCTCGCGTCACTAGCGGGGGGAGTGAGCAGTTCTTC.